This T cell receptor beta chain was observed in a study of T cell changes during pregnancy in multiple sclerosis. The method was immunoSEQ multiplex PCR; TCRdb's version includes in-frame clones alone and lacks a portion of them. The sample has under 75,000 clones; under 95% are singletons. The CDR3 contains 15 residues. Germline values: CDR1 SEHNR, CDR2 FQNEAQ (reference sequence). V trimming: 4 bases; J trimming: 3 bases; junction bases outside the gene matches: 3. The receptor was isolated from a female donor in good health, enrolled as a control in a pregnancy study. This chain joins TRBV7-9 and TRBJ2-1; TRBD1 aligns across 10 bases. The sequences come from peripheral blood, collected in the third trimester of pregnancy. The CDR3 here is CASSSGQGIYNEQFF. Written as DNA, the CDR3 is TGTGCCAGCAGCTCGGGACAGGGGATCTACAATGAGCAGTTCTTC.